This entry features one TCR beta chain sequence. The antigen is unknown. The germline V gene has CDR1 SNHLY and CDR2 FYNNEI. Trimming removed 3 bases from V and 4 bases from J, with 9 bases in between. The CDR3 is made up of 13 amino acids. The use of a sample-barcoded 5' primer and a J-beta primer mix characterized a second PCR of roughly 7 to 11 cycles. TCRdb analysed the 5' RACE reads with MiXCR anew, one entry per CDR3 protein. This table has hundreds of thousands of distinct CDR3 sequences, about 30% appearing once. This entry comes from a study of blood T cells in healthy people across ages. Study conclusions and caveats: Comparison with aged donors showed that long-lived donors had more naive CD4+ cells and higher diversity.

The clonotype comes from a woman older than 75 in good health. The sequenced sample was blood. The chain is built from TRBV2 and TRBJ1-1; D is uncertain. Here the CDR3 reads CASSEEEVTEAFF. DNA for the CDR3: TGTGCCAGCAGTGAGGAAGAGGTCACTGAAGCTTTCTTT.